One and the same sample provided the 26 T cell receptor beta chains below, sequenced in a study of T cells in women clearing cervical HPV infection. The method was immunoSEQ multiplex PCR; TCRdb's version includes in-frame clones alone and lacks a portion of them. Seen in this sample are tens of thousands of clones; the ten most common clones hold less than 8.5%. The sequencing sample was made of blood buffy coat. These receptor sequences come from a woman aged 18 to 75 with a cervical HPV16 infection that either progressed to CIN3+ or cleared (not recorded which).

A note on this clone: The read falls 3 residues short of the CDR3 end, and the missing part is taken from the germline J gene. V usage is TRBV5-4 and J usage is TRBJ1-6; D may be TRBD1 (6 bases). CDR1 and CDR2 from the germline V gene are SGHNT and YYREEE (reference sequence). The CDR3 spans 16 residues. V dropped 0 bases and J dropped 5 bases, with 12 bases sitting between them. The CDR3 bases that were read are TGTGCCAGCAGCTTGGGGGGGACACCCAATAATTCACCC. This gives the protein CASSLGGTPNNSP. The whole CDR3 region reads CASSLGGTPNNSPLHF.

A note on this clone: The sequence runs out 3 residues before the end of the CDR3; the remainder is reconstructed from the germline J gene. The gene calls are TRBV19 and TRBJ1-2, with D perhaps matching TRBD1 (6 bases). The CDR3 has 15 residues. Germline loops: CDR1 LNHDA, CDR2 SQIVND (reference sequence). The CDR3 DNA, read in part, is TGTGCCAGTACCCCTAGCGGGGGGGCAGGAGATACC. It is translated as CASTPSGGAGDT. The full CDR3 sequence reads CASTPSGGAGDTYTF.

Its frequency marks this clone as medium-sized. The read ends 3 residues early relative to the CDR3; the germline J gene fills the gap. The J gene is TRBJ2-2, the V gene TRBV20-1, with D perhaps TRBD1 (5 bases). CDR1 is DFQATT, CDR2 SNEGSKA, per germline (reference sequence). Trimming left V 3 bases short and J 6 bases short, with 14 bases between. The length of the CDR3 is 14 residues. The CDR3 loop is CSARTQGEAGELFF. CDR3 DNA, as far as it was read: TGCAGTGCTAGGACGCAGGGTGAGGCCGGGGAG.

To note about this clone: The sequenced fragment ends 3 residues before the CDR3 boundary, so the rest is inferred from the germline J gene. The rearrangement links TRBV30 to TRBJ1-2, with D hard to call. The CDR3 loop spans 12 amino acids. V lost 4 bases to trimming and J lost 3 bases, with 9 bases between them. Germline assignment: CDR1 GTSNPN and CDR2 SVGIG (reference sequence). CDR3 region: CAWKLTHYGYTF. The sequenced CDR3 bases are TGTGCCTGGAAGCTCACCCACTATGGC.

Details on this clone: The missing CDR3 end, 3 residues past where the read stops, is filled in from the germline J gene. This chain connects TRBV2 to TRBJ1-1; D is ambiguous. V lost 2 bases, J lost 5 bases, and 12 bases lay in between. The CDR3 runs to 14 residues. Germline V CDR1 and CDR2: SNHLY, FYNNEI. CDR3 loop: CASSERAPRTEAFF. The DNA read from the CDR3 is TGTGCCAGCAGTGAACGTGCCCCGAGGACTGAA.

A remark on this clone: The DNA ends 3 residues before the CDR3 does, and the rest of the CDR3 is filled in from the germline J gene. The chain couples TRBV11-2 to TRBJ2-3; tentative D call: TRBD1 (6 bases). The CDR3 sequence is 13 residues long. V lost 5 bases, J lost 6 bases, and 12 bases lay in between. The germline CDR1 and CDR2 sequences are SGHAT and FQNNGV. The covered CDR3 bases are TGTGCCAGCAGCCCCGTGGGGGCTGATACG. The encoded protein is CASSPVGADT. The whole CDR3 protein is CASSPVGADTQYF.

In the case of this clone: The read terminates 3 residues before the CDR3 end, so the remaining end is supplied by the germline J gene. The chain joins TRBV20-1 to TRBJ2-2, with D possibly being TRBD2 (6 bases). V dropped 5 bases and J dropped 2 bases, with 15 bases sitting between them. Germline assignment: CDR1 DFQATT and CDR2 SNEGSKA (reference sequence). The CDR3 runs 15 residues. The CDR3 sequence: CSAQNMGGNTGELFF. Partial CDR3 DNA: TGCAGTGCTCAAAACATGGGGGGTAACACCGGGGAG.

As for this clone: The read ends 3 residues early relative to the CDR3; the germline J gene fills the gap. The chain has TRBV11-3 and TRBJ2-1, with 7 bases fitting TRBD1. Germline-derived CDR1 and CDR2 are SGHNT and YENEEA. V trimming: 5 bases; J trimming: 0 bases; junction bases outside the gene matches: 4. This CDR3 is 15 amino acids long. The sequenced part of the CDR3 DNA is TGTGCCAGCAGCACGACAGGGAGCTCCTACAATGAG. Translating gives CASSTTGSSYNE. Given in full, the CDR3 is CASSTTGSSYNEQFF.

As to this clone: The observed sequence ends 3 residues before the CDR3 terminus, with the missing tail filled in from the germline J gene. The chain links TRBV7-2 to TRBJ1-2; weak D call: TRBD1 (5 bases). Per the germline V gene, CDR1 is SGHTA and CDR2 is FQGNSA. The CDR3 is made up of 15 amino acids. CDR3 amino acids: CASSVTSGGSYDYTF. Partial CDR3 DNA: TGTGCCAGCAGCGTTACTAGCGGGGGGTCCTACGAC. The full variable domain, rest sourced from reference TRBV7-2 and TRBJ1-2, is GAGVSQSPSNKVTEKGKDVELRCDPISGHTALYWYRQSLGQGLEFLIYFQGNSAPDKSGLPSDRFSAERTGGSVSTLTIQRTQQEDSAVYLCASSVTSGGSYDYTFGSGTRLTVV.

With regard to this clone: The read ends 3 residues shy of where the CDR3 ends; the end is completed using the germline J gene. This chain links TRBV11-1 with TRBJ2-3; weak D call: TRBD1 (6 bases). There are 14 residues in the CDR3. The V and J ends lost 8 bases and 0 bases respectively, with 12 bases between them. The germline V gene encodes CDR1 SGHAT and CDR2 FQDESV (reference sequence). The sequenced part of the CDR3 DNA is TGTGCCAGCCAGGGGAGTCGAAGCACAGATACG. Protein product: CASQGSRSTDT. The CDR3, in full, reads CASQGSRSTDTQYF. The full variable domain, with the rest looked up from reference TRBV11-1 and TRBJ2-3, is EAEVAQSPRYKITEKSQAVAFWCDPISGHATLYWYRQILGQGPELLVQFQDESVVDDSQLPKDRFSAERLKGVDSTLKIQPAELGDSAMYLCASQGSRSTDTQYFGPGTRLTVL.

Of note for this clone: The CDR3 is cut off 3 residues early in the read; its end comes from the germline J gene. V gene TRBV5-1 combines with J gene TRBJ1-2, with 10 bases that match TRBD1. This CDR3 comprises 16 residues. In germline, CDR1 is SGHRS, CDR2 YFSETQ. CDR3 DNA, as far as it was read: TGCGCCAGCAGCCGGGGCGGGACAGGGGAAACCTACGAC. Translated: CASSRGGTGETYD. The complete CDR3 reads CASSRGGTGETYDYTF.

As for this clone: The read falls 3 residues short of the CDR3 end, and the missing part is taken from the germline J gene. The gene calls are TRBV30 and TRBJ1-1, with TRBD1 identical over 8 bases. The CDR3 extends over 15 amino acids. Germline V gene data show CDR1 as GTSNPN and CDR2 as SVGIG (reference sequence). The junction had 3 bases not matched to a gene; V was cut back by 0 bases and J by 0 bases. CDR3 amino acids: CAWSVQGGMNTEAFF. Incomplete CDR3 DNA: TGTGCCTGGAGTGTACAGGGGGGGATGAACACTGAA.

Of note for this clone: The CDR3 extends 3 residues past the end of the read, so its final part is completed from the germline J gene. The rearrangement joins TRBV7-2 to TRBJ1-1; D is unresolved. This CDR3 spans 14 amino acids. Looked up from germline, CDR1 is SGHTA and CDR2 is FQGNSA. V was clipped by 1 base and J by 5 bases, with 11 bases between them. The CDR3 loop reads CASSLVSTRTEAFF. The sequenced part of the CDR3 DNA is TGTGCCAGCAGCTTAGTATCGACCAGGACTGAA.

Remarks on this clone: The read ends 3 residues shy of where the CDR3 ends; the end is completed using the germline J gene. The chain combines TRBV4-2 with TRBJ2-3; 9 bases map to TRBD2. The CDR3 spans 18 residues. J lost 0 bases, V lost 3 bases, and 10 bases had no gene match. The V gene's germline CDR1 is LGHNA and CDR2 YNFKEQ. This CDR3 reads CASSQAHSGGSSTDTQYF. CDR3 bases read: TGTGCCAGCAGCCAGGCCCACAGCGGGGGGTCTAGCACAGATACG.

CDR3 protein: CASSYGGPNQPQHF. The sequenced CDR3 bases are TGTGCCAGCAGTTACGGAGGGCCCAATCAGCCC. The chain links TRBV6-2 or TRBV6-3 to TRBJ1-5; no clear D gene. The read comes to an end 3 residues before the CDR3 does, leaving the germline J gene to fill in the end. The CDR3 totals 14 residues. The V gene's germline CDR1 is MNHEY and CDR2 SVGEGT. The germline V and J ends were trimmed by 2 bases and 3 bases, with 8 bases remaining between them.

For this clone: The CDR3 is cut off 3 residues early in the read; its end comes from the germline J gene. The V and J genes are TRBV19 and TRBJ1-5, with D unresolved. The CDR3 loop spans 15 amino acids. Germline values: CDR1 LNHDA, CDR2 SQIVND (reference sequence). V lost 3 bases and J 6 bases, leaving 15 bases between the germline ends. The CDR3 DNA, read in part, is TGTGCCAGTAGTATTAGTCGGTCCCGGGGTCAGCCC. Protein: CASSISRSRGQP. The complete CDR3 reads CASSISRSRGQPQHF.

With regard to this clone: The read gets to within 3 residues of the CDR3 end, and the germline J gene fills in the rest. The chain joins TRBV7-6 to TRBJ2-7; TRBD2 aligns across 12 bases. The junction had 9 bases not matched to a gene; V was cut back by 3 bases and J by 3 bases. Germline CDR1 SGHVS, CDR2 FNYEAQ. The CDR3 spans 17 residues. CDR3 residues: CASSFSPTSGGIYEQYF. The sequenced part of the CDR3 DNA is TGTGCCAGCAGCTTTTCCCCAACTAGCGGGGGGATCTACGAG.

Points on this clone: The CDR3 extends 3 residues past the end of the read, so its final part is completed from the germline J gene. This chain uses TRBV4-1 with TRBJ1-2; weak D call: TRBD1 (5 bases). Germline V gene lookup returns CDR1 MGHRA and CDR2 YSYEKL. The CDR3 is 17 residues long. Trimming took 1 base from V and 5 from J, leaving 20 bases between them. This chain's CDR3 is CASSQATAQVSKYGYTF. CDR3 bases read: TGCGCCAGCAGCCAAGCGACAGCCCAGGTCTCAAAGTATGGC.

Remarks on this clone: The read is 3 residues too short to cover the CDR3 end, so that end is filled in from the germline J gene. This chain joins TRBV6-4 and TRBJ1-6, with a weak D call TRBD1 (5 bases). V gave up 2 bases and J gave up 11 bases, with 16 bases separating them. The CDR3 runs to 15 residues. Germline CDR1 is MRHNA and CDR2 is SNTAGT. The part of the CDR3 DNA that was read is TGTGCCAGCAGTGACCTGGGGCAGGGTAAAGCACCC. It yields the protein CASSDLGQGKAP. The complete CDR3 sequence is CASSDLGQGKAPLHF.

A word on this clone: The read ends 3 residues shy of where the CDR3 ends; the end is completed using the germline J gene. The same CDR3 can be traced to other DNA sequences in this sample. J is TRBJ1-3 and V is TRBV7-2; the D is unclear. The CDR3 consists of 14 residues. V was shortened by 3 bases and J by 0 bases, with 6 bases between the two germline ends. CDR1 is SGHTA and CDR2 is FQGNSA in the germline V gene. This chain's CDR3 is CASSFQVSGNTIYF. Partial CDR3 DNA: TGTGCCAGCAGCTTTCAGGTCTCTGGAAACACC.

On this clone itself: The read stops 3 residues short of the end of the CDR3; the missing end is completed from the germline J gene. V and J are TRBV7-9 and TRBJ1-1; no reliable D call. Trimming removed 3 bases at V and 2 bases at J, with 7 bases between. Per the germline V gene, CDR1 is SEHNR and CDR2 is FQNEAQ (reference sequence). This CDR3 spans 13 amino acids. The CDR3 bases that were read are TGTGCCAGCAGCTTTCACAGAAACACTGAA. Amino acid sequence: CASSFHRNTE. From start to end, the CDR3 is CASSFHRNTEAFF.

About this clone itself: The read ends 3 residues shy of where the CDR3 ends; the end is completed using the germline J gene. This chain connects TRBV7-3 to TRBJ2-5; 8 bases fit TRBD2. This CDR3 comprises 14 residues. Trimming removed 6 bases from V and 3 bases from J; junction bases left unmatched: 6. Looked up from germline, CDR1 is SGHTA and CDR2 is FQGTGA. This CDR3 is CASSRGGSKETQYF. The CDR3 bases that were read are TGTGCCAGCAGTCGGGGGGGGTCAAAAGAGACC.

Concerning this clone itself: The CDR3 end is not reached by the read, which stops 3 residues before it; the germline J gene fills it in. The chain uses TRBV20-1 and TRBJ1-6, with 9 bases identical to TRBD1. The V gene's germline CDR1 is DFQATT and CDR2 SNEGSKA (reference sequence). This CDR3 is 15 amino acids long. The trim removed 5 bases at V and 6 bases at J, leaving 8 bases unmatched. CDR3 DNA (partial): TGCAGTGCTGCGACGGGACAGGGACGTAATTCACCC. Translated: CSAATGQGRNSP. The full CDR3 is CSAATGQGRNSPLHF.

With respect to this clone: The sequence runs out 3 residues before the end of the CDR3; the remainder is reconstructed from the germline J gene. The V and J genes are TRBV19 and TRBJ1-2; D is uncertain. V was shortened by 7 bases and J by 4 bases, with 10 bases between the two germline ends. Germline lookup yields CDR1 LNHDA and CDR2 SQIVND (reference sequence). The CDR3 covers 12 residues. The CDR3 loop reads CASTQVGYGYTF. Partial CDR3 DNA: TGTGCCAGTACCCAGGTTGGCTATGGC.

A note on this clone: The read finishes 3 residues shy of the CDR3 end, and the germline J gene is used to complete it. V is TRBV4-2 and J is TRBJ2-3, with TRBD2 matching over 8 bases. With 0 bases clipped from V and 5 bases from J, the junction kept 7 bases outside the gene matches. Germline CDR1 is LGHNA and CDR2 is YNFKEQ. CDR3 length: 16 residues. CDR3 bases read: TGTGCCAGCAGCCAAGATGGGCGGGGGGCCCGAGATACG. Its protein product is CASSQDGRGARDT. The complete CDR3 reads CASSQDGRGARDTQYF.

The covered CDR3 bases are TGTGCCGTTGGAAGGGGTACAAAGCTAAGCCAAGAGACG. Translation gives CAVGRGTKLSQET. The entire CDR3 is CAVGRGTKLSQETQYF. This chain links TRBV7-7 with TRBJ2-3, with D possibly TRBD1 on 5 matching bases. The CDR3 goes on 3 residues after the read ends, and that part is filled in from the germline J gene. CDR3 length: 16 residues. Germline CDR1 SSHAT, CDR2 FNYEAQ (reference sequence).